This T cell receptor beta chain was sequenced for a study of T cells after yellow fever vaccination. Across the study: SMART-Seq v4 Ultra Low Input handled preparation of low-cell-number fractions.

TCRdb redid the calling of the 5' RACE reads with MiXCR, one entry per CDR3 protein. The sample has 250,000 or so distinct CDR3 sequences; about 3.9% are singletons. The V and J ends lost 8 bases and 8 bases, in that order; junction bases with no gene match: 11. This CDR3 spans 14 amino acids. Study-level findings and limits: Detected again after the booster were most primary-vaccination clones, at approximately 95% CD4 and more than 70% CD8. Sorted repertoires could include abundant contaminating clonotypes from bulk cells. Few clonotypes appeared in both CD4 and CD8 compartments.

This clonotype appeared many times. Its antigen is currently unknown. This sequence was found in a man aged 18 to 29 who received the YFV17D yellow fever vaccine. Sequences were derived from PBMCs, sampled 15 days after the yellow fever booster vaccination. This chain links TRBV12-3 or TRBV12-4 with TRBJ2-2; 7 positions match TRBD2. CDR3: CASGTNTAFGELFF. CDR3 nucleotide sequence: TGTGCCAGCGGGACTAACACCGCCTTTGGGGAGCTGTTTTTT.